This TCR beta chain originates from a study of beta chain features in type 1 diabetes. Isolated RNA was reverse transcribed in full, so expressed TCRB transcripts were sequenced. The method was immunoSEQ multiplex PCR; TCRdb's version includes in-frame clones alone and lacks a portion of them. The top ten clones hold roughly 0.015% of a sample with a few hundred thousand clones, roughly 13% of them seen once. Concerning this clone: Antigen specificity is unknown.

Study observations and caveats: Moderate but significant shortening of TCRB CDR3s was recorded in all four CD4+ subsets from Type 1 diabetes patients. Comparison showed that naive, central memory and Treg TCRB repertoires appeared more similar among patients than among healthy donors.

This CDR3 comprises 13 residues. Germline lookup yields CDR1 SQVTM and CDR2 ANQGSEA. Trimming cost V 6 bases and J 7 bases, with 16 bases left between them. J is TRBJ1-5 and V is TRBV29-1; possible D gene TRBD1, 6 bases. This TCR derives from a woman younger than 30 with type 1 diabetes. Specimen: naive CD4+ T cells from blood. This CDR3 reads CSVDHRVGQPQHF. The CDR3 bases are TGCAGCGTAGATCACAGGGTAGGGCAGCCCCAGCATTTT.